This entry lists 2 T cell receptor beta chains sequenced from one sample in a study of PD-L1 blockade in urothelial cancer (dated by TCRdb to 2016 to 2017). The library was produced with the immunoSEQ multiplex PCR assay. Entries here come from immuneACCESS through TCRdb and include only in-frame sequences with V and J called. Some clones fail to appear in such tables; in the studies checked, an unresolved V gene covers under half of the shortfall, and the cause of the remainder is unknown. In this sample the table shows more than 50,000 clones, 81% of which occur a single time. Together, the top ten hold 3.2% of the sample. What the time point label conveys for this sample: pretreatment peripheral blood. The specimen was PBMCs, collected around atezolizumab (anti-PD-L1) treatment. The receptors were sampled from an older man with urothelial cancer.

The CDR3, as DNA: TGTGCCAGCACCCCTGGGACTCGCCCAGGCAATGAGCAGTTCTTC. Its translation: CASTPGTRPGNEQFF. The V and J genes are TRBV9 and TRBJ2-1; perhaps TRBD2 as D (6 bases). Between the trimmed V and J ends, which lost 6 bases and 6 bases, there was a span of 19 bases. Per the germline V gene, CDR1 is SGDLS and CDR2 is YYNGEE. The CDR3 sequence is 15 residues long.

V usage is TRBV2 and J usage is TRBJ1-1, with TRBD1 identical over 7 bases. The germline gives CDR1 SNHLY, CDR2 FYNNEI. The ends lost 8 bases at V and 1 base at J; junction bases unmatched: 7. The CDR3 loop spans 14 amino acids. The CDR3 DNA follows: TGTGCCAGCTCACAGGGGAACCAGAACACTGAAGCTTTCTTT. Translation gives CASSQGNQNTEAFF.